This T cell receptor beta chain stems from a study of CD8 T cells in ankylosing spondylitis. This clonotype has just a few counts. MiXCR, applied by TCRdb to the 5' RACE reads, yields one record per CDR3 protein. The top ten hold about 10% of the sample, which has fewer than 350,000 distinct CDR3 sequences, roughly 11% seen once. From germline, CDR1 is MGHRA and CDR2 YSYEKL. Trimming took 2 bases from V and 4 from J; bases not matched to a gene: 6. The CDR3 loop spans 15 amino acids. The sequenced material came from blood, either unsorted or a sorted T cell fraction (not recorded which). The chain recombines TRBV4-1 with TRBJ2-5; 8 positions agree with TRBD1. The sequence derives from a female donor with ankylosing spondylitis or in good health (not recorded which). For the CDR3, the DNA is TGCGCCAGCAGCCAAACCCGGGACAGGTTAGAGACCCAGTACTTC. Protein sequence: CASSQTRDRLETQYF.